Listed below are T cell receptor beta chains from one sample, sequenced in a study of response to subunit inactivated influenza vaccine. MiXCR was run by TCRdb on the RT-PCR reads, yielding one entry per CDR3 protein. Of under 550,000 distinct CDR3 sequences in the sample, approximately 7.6% were seen once. This specimen was PBMCs from blood, taken about 23 months after vaccination. These receptors originate from a man in his fifties or sixties who received an inactivated influenza vaccine. The CDR3 runs from the conserved cysteine through the conserved F or W. Fields, in order: V gene, J gene, D gene, clone size, CDR3 DNA, CDR3 protein. A D gene is named only where the DNA matches it firmly. Expanded clones are given a class, and other clones once, few, many or no size at all.

v_call: TRBV6-2/TRBV6-3; j_call: TRBJ2-1; d_call: .; clone_size: many; cdr3_nt: TGTGCCAGCAGCAACCCACCAGGGGAGCAGTTCTTC; cdr3_aa: CASSNPPGEQFF
v_call: TRBV4-3; j_call: TRBJ1-1; d_call: .; clone_size: many; cdr3_nt: TGCGCCAGCAGCCAGCTGGGACGCCCGAACACTGAAGCTTTCTTT; cdr3_aa: CASSQLGRPNTEAFF
v_call: TRBV5-1; j_call: TRBJ2-1; d_call: .; clone_size: many; cdr3_nt: TGCGCCAGCAGCTTGTCTGGAACCTACAATGAGCAGTTCTTC; cdr3_aa: CASSLSGTYNEQFF
v_call: TRBV6-2/TRBV6-3; j_call: TRBJ2-3; d_call: .; clone_size: .; cdr3_nt: TGTGCCAGCAGCTCACCAGTGGTTCGCCTAACTACTAGGGATACGCAGTATTTT; cdr3_aa: CASSSPVVRLTTRDTQYF
v_call: TRBV2; j_call: TRBJ2-1; d_call: TRBD2; clone_size: many; cdr3_nt: TGTGCCAGCAGTGAGCGTACTAGCGGCTACAATGAGCAGTTCTTC; cdr3_aa: CASSERTSGYNEQFF
v_call: TRBV12-3/TRBV12-4; j_call: TRBJ2-5; d_call: TRBD2; clone_size: few; cdr3_nt: TGTGCCAGCAGTTGGAGCGGGAGTGGGGAGACCCAGTACTTC; cdr3_aa: CASSWSGSGETQYF
v_call: TRBV7-9; j_call: TRBJ2-7; d_call: TRBD1; clone_size: many; cdr3_nt: TGTGCCAGCAGCCACCAGGGGGCCGAGCAGTACTTC; cdr3_aa: CASSHQGAEQYF
v_call: TRBV29-1; j_call: TRBJ2-1; d_call: .; clone_size: .; cdr3_nt: TGCAGCGTTTCAGGACAGTATTACAATGAGCAGTTCTTC; cdr3_aa: CSVSGQYYNEQFF
v_call: TRBV7-9; j_call: TRBJ1-6; d_call: .; clone_size: .; cdr3_nt: TGTGCCAGCAGTGGAGGGGACAATTCACCCCTCCACTTT; cdr3_aa: CASSGGDNSPLHF
v_call: TRBV6-5; j_call: TRBJ2-4; d_call: .; clone_size: .; cdr3_nt: TGTGCCAGCATCAGCGGACAAGGAATTCAGTACTTC; cdr3_aa: CASISGQGIQYF
v_call: TRBV5-1; j_call: TRBJ2-4; d_call: .; clone_size: few; cdr3_nt: TGCGCCAGCAGCTTGACGACAGGACGTAACATTCAGTACTTC; cdr3_aa: CASSLTTGRNIQYF
v_call: TRBV10-3; j_call: TRBJ2-5; d_call: TRBD1; clone_size: few; cdr3_nt: TGTGCCATCAGTCATACCTTGATTCGACAGGGCGGAAAGACCCAGTACTTC; cdr3_aa: CAISHTLIRQGGKTQYF
v_call: TRBV14; j_call: TRBJ2-3; d_call: .; clone_size: .; cdr3_nt: TGTGCCAGCAGCCAACGAGCGGAAATCACAGATACGCAGTATTTT; cdr3_aa: CASSQRAEITDTQYF
v_call: TRBV28; j_call: TRBJ2-3; d_call: TRBD2; clone_size: few; cdr3_nt: TGTGCCAGCAGCCGCTGGACTAGCGGGGGGGGATTCACAGATACGCAGTATTTT; cdr3_aa: CASSRWTSGGGFTDTQYF
v_call: TRBV4-3; j_call: TRBJ2-6; d_call: .; clone_size: many; cdr3_nt: TGCGCCAGCAGCAGGGGCGAAAGCTCTGGGGCCAACGTCCTGACTTTC; cdr3_aa: CASSRGESSGANVLTF
v_call: TRBV25-1; j_call: TRBJ2-7; d_call: TRBD2; clone_size: many; cdr3_nt: TGTGCCAGCAGTGGGACTTCTAGCGGGAGGGCCTACGAGCAGTACTTC; cdr3_aa: CASSGTSSGRAYEQYF
v_call: TRBV18; j_call: TRBJ2-4; d_call: TRBD1; clone_size: few; cdr3_nt: TGTGCCAGCTCACAGGGGGCAACTGCCAAAAACATTCAGTACTTC; cdr3_aa: CASSQGATAKNIQYF
v_call: TRBV2; j_call: TRBJ2-1; d_call: TRBD2; clone_size: .; cdr3_nt: TGTGCCAGCGGGTGGCTAGCGGCCAATGAGCAGTTCTTC; cdr3_aa: CASGWLAANEQFF
v_call: TRBV10-3; j_call: TRBJ1-1; d_call: TRBD1; clone_size: many; cdr3_nt: TGTGCCATCCGAGACAGGGAAAACACTGAAGCTTTCTTT; cdr3_aa: CAIRDRENTEAFF
v_call: TRBV10-3; j_call: TRBJ2-7; d_call: TRBD1; clone_size: .; cdr3_nt: TGTGCCATCAAAGGGCAGGGGGCCTACGAGCAGTACTTC; cdr3_aa: CAIKGQGAYEQYF
v_call: TRBV12-3/TRBV12-4; j_call: TRBJ1-1; d_call: TRBD1; clone_size: .; cdr3_nt: TGTGCCAGCAGGCGACAGGGACTGGGGGGATTTGAAGCTTTCTTT; cdr3_aa: CASRRQGLGGFEAFF
v_call: TRBV20-1; j_call: TRBJ2-3; d_call: TRBD2; clone_size: few; cdr3_nt: TGCAGTGCTATATGGGAGGGCCTTAAGGCAGATACGCAGTATTTT; cdr3_aa: CSAIWEGLKADTQYF
v_call: TRBV21-1; j_call: TRBJ2-7; d_call: .; clone_size: .; cdr3_nt: TGTGCCAGCAGCTCCCTAGCGGGAGGCGGATGGGAGCAGTACTTC; cdr3_aa: CASSSLAGGGWEQYF
v_call: TRBV30; j_call: TRBJ2-1; d_call: .; clone_size: few; cdr3_nt: TGTGCCTGGGGCAGGGGTTCGTACAATGAGCAGTTCTTC; cdr3_aa: CAWGRGSYNEQFF
v_call: TRBV7-9; j_call: TRBJ2-7; d_call: TRBD1; clone_size: many; cdr3_nt: TGTGCCAGCAGCTTGGGGACAGGGGCCTACGAGCAGTACTTC; cdr3_aa: CASSLGTGAYEQYF
v_call: TRBV5-1; j_call: TRBJ1-1; d_call: .; clone_size: .; cdr3_nt: TGCGCCAGCAGCTCTGACATAGGGGCGGCTTTCTTT; cdr3_aa: CASSSDIGAAFF
v_call: TRBV14; j_call: TRBJ2-1; d_call: .; clone_size: few; cdr3_nt: TGTGCCAGCAGCCAGGCCGGGACCCATCATTTCTTC; cdr3_aa: CASSQAGTHHFF
v_call: TRBV5-6; j_call: TRBJ2-5; d_call: TRBD2; clone_size: many; cdr3_nt: TGTGCCAGCAGCTTGGATGCTAGCGGTAGTAAAGAGACCCAGTACTTC; cdr3_aa: CASSLDASGSKETQYF
v_call: TRBV7-8; j_call: TRBJ2-7; d_call: TRBD2; clone_size: few; cdr3_nt: TGTGCCAGCAGCTTATCGTCGGCTAGCGGGAACCCCTACGAGCAGTACTTC; cdr3_aa: CASSLSSASGNPYEQYF
v_call: TRBV4-3; j_call: TRBJ2-3; d_call: TRBD2; clone_size: .; cdr3_nt: TGCGCCAGCAGCCAAGTCACGACTAGCGGGGGCGCTAGCACAGATACGCAGTATTTT; cdr3_aa: CASSQVTTSGGASTDTQYF
v_call: TRBV7-2; j_call: TRBJ2-3; d_call: .; clone_size: once; cdr3_nt: TGTGCCAGCAGCTTAGGGGTCGGGCCGAACACAGATATGCAGTATTTT; cdr3_aa: CASSLGVGPNTDMQYF
v_call: TRBV20-1; j_call: TRBJ1-1; d_call: .; clone_size: many; cdr3_nt: TGCAGTGCTAGAGTTCCGGGGGCGCGAGGTACTGAAGCTTTCTTT; cdr3_aa: CSARVPGARGTEAFF
v_call: TRBV4-1; j_call: TRBJ2-3; d_call: .; clone_size: .; cdr3_nt: TGCGCCAGCAGCCAAGAGGGACCTCCCAGGGCTAGCACAGATACGCAGTATTTT; cdr3_aa: CASSQEGPPRASTDTQYF
v_call: TRBV7-9; j_call: TRBJ2-7; d_call: .; clone_size: many; cdr3_nt: TGTGCCAGCAGCTTACAGTCCTACGAGCAGTACTTC; cdr3_aa: CASSLQSYEQYF
v_call: TRBV4-3; j_call: TRBJ2-7; d_call: .; clone_size: few; cdr3_nt: TGCGCCAGCAGCCAAGAGTCTAGCAGAACCTACGAGCAGTACTTC; cdr3_aa: CASSQESSRTYEQYF
v_call: TRBV7-9; j_call: TRBJ2-5; d_call: TRBD1; clone_size: few; cdr3_nt: TGTGCCAGCAGCCGGCTCCGGGACAGGTCGCCCCAAGAGACCCAGTACTTC; cdr3_aa: CASSRLRDRSPQETQYF
v_call: TRBV20-1; j_call: TRBJ1-2; d_call: .; clone_size: .; cdr3_nt: TGCAGTGCTAGAGTCCAGATTCCCGCCTATGGCTACACCTTC; cdr3_aa: CSARVQIPAYGYTF
v_call: TRBV20-1; j_call: TRBJ2-2; d_call: TRBD2; clone_size: .; cdr3_nt: TGCAGTGCTAGTTCCCCTGCTAGCGGGAGGAACGCGAACACCGGGGAGCTGTTTTTT; cdr3_aa: CSASSPASGRNANTGELFF
v_call: TRBV27; j_call: TRBJ2-1; d_call: .; clone_size: .; cdr3_nt: TGTGCCAGCAGTTTAGGGGGGACACCTTCCTACAATGAGCAGTTCTTC; cdr3_aa: CASSLGGTPSYNEQFF
v_call: TRBV12-3/TRBV12-4; j_call: TRBJ2-1; d_call: .; clone_size: many; cdr3_nt: TGTGCCAGCAGTTTAGCGATCTTCTGGGGGTCTTACAATGAGCAGTTCTTC; cdr3_aa: CASSLAIFWGSYNEQFF
v_call: TRBV6-6; j_call: TRBJ2-5; d_call: .; clone_size: many; cdr3_nt: TGTGCCAGCAGAGAAATAGCAGAGACCCAGTACTTC; cdr3_aa: CASREIAETQYF
v_call: TRBV2; j_call: TRBJ1-3; d_call: .; clone_size: .; cdr3_nt: TGTGCCAGCAAGTGGGAGGGACTCTCTGGAAACACCATATATTTT; cdr3_aa: CASKWEGLSGNTIYF